What follows describes a single TCR beta chain. Which antigen it targets is not known. Base qualities were left out, and no much larger clone turns up one base away. Using the deep immunoSEQ assay, TCR CDR3 regions were amplified from genomic DNA by multiplex PCR. Extracted genomic DNA from each cell subset was spread evenly across all wells of several immunoSEQ 96-well plates, with each plate serving as a replicate. For sorted subsets, each replicate PCR was loaded with about 200 ng genomic DNA, equivalent to approximately 27,000 T cell genomes. Purified libraries were quantified with a Qubit 3.0 fluorometer, sized on a Bioanalyzer 2100, and re-quantified with the KAPA Library Quantification kit. Every immunoSEQ 96-well plate was sequenced on a separate single-read 150-cycle Illumina NextSeq 550 flow cell. Concerning the study's data processing: Because the immunoSEQ output held only junctional sequences and lacked quality scores, the filtering could not match the filtering applied to full-length reads. To assign V/J genes and CDR3, sequences were annotated using PyIR, a Python wrapper for IgBLAST v1.9, with IMGT germline references. Reads were filtered out if the reads had weak V/J assignments (E-value above 1e-6), no CDR3, stop codons, out-of-frame junctions, or ambiguous translated residues. V3J clonotypes were defined by identical inferred V gene, J gene, and CDR3 amino acid sequence. The percentage overlap between two repertoires was calculated by dividing the number of shared unique clonotypes by the size of the smaller repertoire. Richness of each repertoire was evaluated using RTK rarefaction, the Chao1 estimator, and Recon v2.1 estimates of unobserved clonotypes. For all TCRbeta clonotypes obtained by the gDNA method from four donors, generation probabilities were computed with OLGA. TCRdb provides this immuneACCESS table in a form limited to in-frame rearrangements. Some clones are lacking; in checked studies, under half of them reflect an unresolved V gene, and why the rest are absent is not known. The V and J calls and the clone size are those of that table, but D and trimming were determined from the DNA. Across this sample there are some 2.1 million clones, with less than 95% seen only once. The ten largest clonotypes hold more than 0.95% of the sample.

V is reduced by 3 bases and J by 9 bases, leaving a spacing of 15 bases between them. The CDR3 has 13 amino acids, counting the end cysteine and phenylalanine. Of all the DNA, just the CDR3 is kept, 39 bases in frame from base 1. The germline V gene provides CDR1 MDHEN and CDR2 SYDVKM. CD8 naive samples were obtained by positive selection for CCR7 among CD45RO-negative cells, yielding a CD45RA+CCR7+ population from which TemRA cells were excluded. The donors were healthy, HIV-negative adults who had no recently reported acute infections or vaccinations. Every donor was a Caucasian adult living in Nashville, Tennessee, USA. Blood was obtained by leukapheresis, after which PBMCs were separated by Ficoll-Histopaque density gradient centrifugation and cryopreserved in liquid nitrogen vapor phase. Analytical flow cytometry was used to check the purity and quantity of every magnetically sorted T cell population. Each sorted fraction had its genomic DNA isolated and then quantified by UV absorbance on a Nanodrop 2000c.

This entry is derived from a study of shared clonotypes between healthy human individuals (TCRdb year 2020). With respect to the entire study: A couple of women and three men aged 18 to 49 years were included in the cohort. For each donor, CD4 naive and CD4 memory were each given three plates, CD8 naive was given two plates, and CD8 memory was given one plate. To estimate repertoire size and how much clonotype sharing occurs between individuals, the study deeply sequenced the blood TCR repertoires of 5 or 6 healthy adults. To increase sequencing depth and limit assay-specific biases, TCR repertoire library preparation and sequencing were carried out by different laboratories using diverse techniques. Between about 0.9 and 10 billion PBMCs per donor were obtained by leukapheresis. Results and caveats for the whole study, not just this receptor: Approximately 4.8% of naive CD4, roughly 3.5% of naive CD8, roughly 2.4% of memory CD4, and 0.35% to 0.4% of memory CD8 clonotypes were shared across several donors. Pairwise subsampling indicated that sequencing depth was expected to affect the degree of clonotype sharing among donors. Rarefaction of sorted-subset datasets indicated incomplete sequencing despite the large sequencing depth. Estimated clonotype richness was generally larger for naive than for memory subsets. Compared with non-shared clonotypes, clonotypes shared by all four sorted-subset donors had higher generation probabilities. Sampling was restricted to blood, and TCR repertoires in tissue are likely to differ from TCR repertoires in blood. The genetic and exposure-history diversity represented was limited by the small number of donors.

The sequence is built from TRBV28 and TRBJ2-7, with no confident D gene call. The clonotype was recovered from a man between 18 and 35 years old in good health. Sequences were obtained from naive CD8+ T cells sorted from blood. The cell subset or site label, read with the paper, signifies: CD45RA+CCR7+. The sequenced DNA: TGTGCCAGCAGTTTGAATCCCGAATCAGCGCAGTACTTC. It translates as CASSLNPESAQYF.